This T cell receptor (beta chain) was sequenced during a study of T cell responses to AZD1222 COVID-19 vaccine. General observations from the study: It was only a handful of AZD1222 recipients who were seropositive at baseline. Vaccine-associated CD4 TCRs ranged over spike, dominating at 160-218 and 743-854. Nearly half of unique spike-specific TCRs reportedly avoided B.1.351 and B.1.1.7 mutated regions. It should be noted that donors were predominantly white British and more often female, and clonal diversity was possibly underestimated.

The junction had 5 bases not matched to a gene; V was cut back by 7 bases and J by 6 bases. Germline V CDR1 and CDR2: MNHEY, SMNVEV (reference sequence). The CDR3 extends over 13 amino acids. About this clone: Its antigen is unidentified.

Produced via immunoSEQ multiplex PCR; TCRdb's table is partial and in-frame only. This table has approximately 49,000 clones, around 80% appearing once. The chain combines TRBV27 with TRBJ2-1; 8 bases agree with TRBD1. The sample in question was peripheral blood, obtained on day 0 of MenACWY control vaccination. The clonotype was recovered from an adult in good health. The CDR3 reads CASKQQGGNEQFF. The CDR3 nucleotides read TGTGCCAGCAAACAACAGGGGGGCAATGAGCAGTTCTTC.